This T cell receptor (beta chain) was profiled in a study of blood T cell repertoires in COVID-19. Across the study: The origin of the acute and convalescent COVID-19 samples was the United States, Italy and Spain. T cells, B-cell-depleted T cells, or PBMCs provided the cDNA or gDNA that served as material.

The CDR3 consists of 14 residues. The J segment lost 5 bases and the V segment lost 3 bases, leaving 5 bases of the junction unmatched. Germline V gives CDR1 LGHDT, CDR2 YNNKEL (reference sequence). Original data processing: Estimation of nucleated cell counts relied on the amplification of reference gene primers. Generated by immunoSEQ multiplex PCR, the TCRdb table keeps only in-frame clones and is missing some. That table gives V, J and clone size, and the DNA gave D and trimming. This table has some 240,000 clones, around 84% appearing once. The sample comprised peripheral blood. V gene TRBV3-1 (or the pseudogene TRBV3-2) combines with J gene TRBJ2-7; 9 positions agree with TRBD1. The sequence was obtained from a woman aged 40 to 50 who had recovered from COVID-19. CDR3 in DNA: TGTGCCAGCAGCCACGCGGGACAGGGCCACGAGCAGTACTTC. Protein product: CASSHAGQGHEQYF.